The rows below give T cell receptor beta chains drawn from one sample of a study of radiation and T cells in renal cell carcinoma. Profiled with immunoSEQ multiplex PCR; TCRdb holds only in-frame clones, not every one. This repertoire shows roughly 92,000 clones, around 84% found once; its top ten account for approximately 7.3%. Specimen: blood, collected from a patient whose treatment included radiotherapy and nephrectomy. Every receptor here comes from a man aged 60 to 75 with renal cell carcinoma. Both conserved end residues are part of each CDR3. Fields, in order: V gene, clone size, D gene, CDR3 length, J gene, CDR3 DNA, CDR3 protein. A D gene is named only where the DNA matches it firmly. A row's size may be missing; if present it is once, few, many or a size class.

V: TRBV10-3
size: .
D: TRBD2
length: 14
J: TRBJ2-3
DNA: TGTGCCATCAGTGAAGCGGGAGGCACAGATACGCAGTATTTT
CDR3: CAISEAGGTDTQYF

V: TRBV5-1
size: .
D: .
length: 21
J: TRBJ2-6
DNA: TGCGCCAGCAGCTCCCTTCGGGACGCCACTTTTCCGTCATCTGGGGCCAACGTCCTGACTTTC
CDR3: CASSSLRDATFPSSGANVLTF

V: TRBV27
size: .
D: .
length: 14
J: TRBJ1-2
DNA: TGTGCCAGCACTAAGACAGGATCCGACTATGGCTACACCTTC
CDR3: CASTKTGSDYGYTF

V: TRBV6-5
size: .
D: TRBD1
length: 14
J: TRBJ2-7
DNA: TGTGCCAGCAGTTACAGGGACAGGGGGTTAGGGCAGTACTTC
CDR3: CASSYRDRGLGQYF

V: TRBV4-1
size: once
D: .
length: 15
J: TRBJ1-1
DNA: TGCGCCAGCAGCCTCGAAGGGGGGCTGGGCACTGAAGCTTTCTTT
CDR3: CASSLEGGLGTEAFF

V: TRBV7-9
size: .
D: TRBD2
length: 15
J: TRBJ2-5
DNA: TGTGCCAGCAGCAAACTAGCGGGAGTTCAAGAGACCCAGTACTTC
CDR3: CASSKLAGVQETQYF

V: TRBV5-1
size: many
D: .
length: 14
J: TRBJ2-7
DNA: TGCGCCAGCAGCCCATCGACGGGTCCCTACGAGCAGTACTTC
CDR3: CASSPSTGPYEQYF

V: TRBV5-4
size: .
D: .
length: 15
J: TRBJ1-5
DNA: TGTGCCAGCAGCTTCCTCGGGGATAGCAATCAGCCCCAGCATTTT
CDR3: CASSFLGDSNQPQHF

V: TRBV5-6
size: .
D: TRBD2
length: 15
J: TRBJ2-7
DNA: TGTGCCAGCAGCCGGATCCTAGCGGGAAACTACGAGCAGTACTTC
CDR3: CASSRILAGNYEQYF

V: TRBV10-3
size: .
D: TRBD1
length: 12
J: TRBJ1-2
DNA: TGTGCCATACAGGGGGACGACTATGGCTACACCTTC
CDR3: CAIQGDDYGYTF

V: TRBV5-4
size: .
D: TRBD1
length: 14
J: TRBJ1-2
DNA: TGTGCCAGCAGCTTGTTCGGGACAGTCTCCGGCTACACCTTC
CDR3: CASSLFGTVSGYTF

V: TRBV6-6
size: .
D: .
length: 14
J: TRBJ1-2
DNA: TGTGCCAGCAGTCCCCTCAGGACTAACTATGGCTACACCTTC
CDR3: CASSPLRTNYGYTF

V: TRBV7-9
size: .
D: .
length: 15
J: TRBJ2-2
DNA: TGTGCCAGCAGCCCTCGGGTCCTAAACACCGGGGAGCTGTTTTTT
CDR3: CASSPRVLNTGELFF

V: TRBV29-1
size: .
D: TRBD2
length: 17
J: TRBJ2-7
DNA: TGCAGCGTTGAACTTTCAGGCGGGGGAAAGGAGGTAGGGGAGCAGTACTTC
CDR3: CSVELSGGGKEVGEQYF

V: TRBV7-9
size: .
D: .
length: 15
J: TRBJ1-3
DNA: TGTGCCAGCAGTTTTCCAAGGAGATTGGGGAACACCATATATTTT
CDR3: CASSFPRRLGNTIYF

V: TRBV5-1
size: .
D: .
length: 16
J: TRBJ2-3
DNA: TGCGCCAGCAGCTTGGGTGCGCGGGTGAGCACAGATACGCAGTATTTT
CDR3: CASSLGARVSTDTQYF

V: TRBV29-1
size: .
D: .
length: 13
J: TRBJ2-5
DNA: TGCAGCGGCCGAGTTGGGGGGAGGGAGACCCAGTACTTC
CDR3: CSGRVGGRETQYF

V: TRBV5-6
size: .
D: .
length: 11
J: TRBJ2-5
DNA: TGTGCCAGCAGCTCCAGGGGTCCCCAGTACTTC
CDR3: CASSSRGPQYF

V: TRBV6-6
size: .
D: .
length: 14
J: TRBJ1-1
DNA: TGTGCCAGCACTTCACGGGTGGGGGGGTCTGAAGCTTTCTTT
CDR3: CASTSRVGGSEAFF

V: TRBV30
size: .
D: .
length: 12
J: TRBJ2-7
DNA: TGTGCCTGGAGAGGGGTCTCCTACGAGCAGTACTTC
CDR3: CAWRGVSYEQYF

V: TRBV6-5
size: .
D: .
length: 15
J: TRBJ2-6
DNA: TGTGCCAGCAGTACCGAAGGGGCCGGGGCCAACGTCCTGACTTTC
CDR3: CASSTEGAGANVLTF

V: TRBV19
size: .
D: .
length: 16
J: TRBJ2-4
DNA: TGTGCCAGTAGTATAGACGGCCCAGGGGGGGAAAACATTCAGTACTTC
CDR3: CASSIDGPGGENIQYF

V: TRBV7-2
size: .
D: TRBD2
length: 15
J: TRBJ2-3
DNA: TGTGCCAGCAGCTTTGGGACTAAAAACACAGATACGCAGTATTTT
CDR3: CASSFGTKNTDTQYF